The 10 T cell receptor beta chains reported below all come from one sample, sequenced in a study of blood T cell repertoires in COVID-19. The assay was immunoSEQ multiplex PCR, and TCRdb's table has in-frame clones only and misses some. Found here are 150,000 to 200,000 clones, approximately 86% of them singletons; the top ten hold 8% to 10%. The sequenced sample was peripheral blood. Receptors originate from a man in his fifties or sixties with acute or convalescent COVID-19.

This chain joins TRBV5-6 and TRBJ2-7, with D possibly TRBD1 on 6 matching bases. V shed 5 bases and J shed 11 bases, with 26 bases lying between them. CDR1 and CDR2 (germline): SGHDT, YYEEEE. This CDR3 has 15 residues. Here the CDR3 reads CASSPENGRGRTEYF. DNA of the CDR3: TGTGCCAGCAGTCCAGAGAACGGCAGGGGTCGCACTGAGTACTTC.

This chain uses TRBV7-8 with TRBJ2-3; TRBD2 agrees at 9 bases. The CDR3 is 15 residues long. Trimming at V came to 1 base and at J to 6 bases, leaving 5 bases not matched to a gene. Germline CDR1 is SGHVS and CDR2 is FQNEAQ. CDR3 nucleotide sequence: TGTGCCAGCAGCTTAGAAGGCGGGAGGGGGGATACGCAGTATTTT. Encoded protein: CASSLEGGRGDTQYF.

This clone has a single count. The same CDR3 is also encoded by other DNA sequences in this sample. V gene TRBV3-1 (or the pseudogene TRBV3-2) combines with J gene TRBJ1-5; the D is unclear. The CDR3 runs 13 residues. The V end lost 4 bases, the J end lost 4 bases, and 8 bases lay between the germline ends. From germline, CDR1 is LGHDT and CDR2 YNNKEL (reference sequence). CDR3 in amino acids: CASSPPGNQPQHF. In DNA, the CDR3 is TGTGCCAGCAGCCCCCCGGGGAATCAGCCCCAGCATTTT.

The chain combines TRBV24-1 with TRBJ2-1, with 9 bases lining up with TRBD2. The V and J ends lost 4 bases and 4 bases, in that order; junction bases with no gene match: 19. The germline V gene has CDR1 KGHDR and CDR2 SFDVKD. This CDR3 has 20 amino acids. CDR3 bases: TGTGCCACCAGTGAACACAGGGGACTAGCTCCCCTATACCTGTACAATGAGCAGTTCTTC. Translated: CATSEHRGLAPLYLYNEQFF.

The J gene is TRBJ1-1, the V gene TRBV11-2, with a tentative D call TRBD1 (5 bases). This CDR3 region has 13 residues. Trimming cost V 5 bases and J 4 bases, with 11 bases left between them. CDR1 and CDR2 (germline): SGHAT, FQNNGV. The CDR3 DNA sequence: TGTGCCAGCAGCCTCCGGGGGGGCACTGAAGCTTTCTTT. Translated: CASSLRGGTEAFF. The full variable domain, its missing parts supplied by reference TRBV11-2 and TRBJ1-1, is EAGVAQSPRYKIIEKRQSVAFWCNPISGHATLYWYQQILGQGPKLLIQFQNNGVVDDSQLPKDRFSAERLKGVDSTLKIQPAKLEDSAVYLCASSLRGGTEAFFGQGTRLTVV.

This clone qualifies as medium-sized. The rearrangement uses TRBV19 and TRBJ1-6, with TRBD1 identical over 8 bases. The V gene end was trimmed by 2 bases and the J gene end by 10 bases; junction bases not matched to a gene: 7. CDR3 length: 15 residues. Germline assignment: CDR1 LNHDA and CDR2 SQIVND (reference sequence). CDR3 protein: CASSIQDRAASPLHF. The CDR3 DNA reads TGTGCCAGTAGTATACAGGACAGGGCGGCGTCACCCCTCCACTTT.

Concerning this clone itself: In the same sample, other DNA sequences code for this CDR3. The chain links TRBV19 to TRBJ1-5; 10 bases line up with TRBD1. The germline gives CDR1 LNHDA, CDR2 SQIVND (reference sequence). This CDR3 contains 13 residues. V lost 5 bases, J lost 6 bases, and 1 base stayed unmatched. This CDR3 reads CASSGTGVQPQHF. Here the CDR3 DNA reads TGTGCCAGTAGTGGGACAGGGGTTCAGCCCCAGCATTTT. Full variable domain (outside the CDR3, taken from reference TRBV19 and TRBJ1-5): DGGITQSPKYLFRKEGQNVTLSCEQNLNHDAMYWYRQDPGQGLRLIYYSQIVNDFQKGDIAEGYSVSREKKESFPLTVTSAQKNPTAFYLCASSGTGVQPQHFGDGTRLSIL.

The chain employs TRBV7-9 and TRBJ2-3; D gene ambiguous. The CDR3 runs to 14 residues. Germline CDR1 and CDR2: SEHNR and FQNEAQ (reference sequence). V was clipped by 2 bases and J by 6 bases, with 12 bases between them. For the CDR3, the DNA is TGTGCCAGCAGCTTAACCACTACCGCGGATACGCAGTATTTT. Protein: CASSLTTTADTQYF.

The rearrangement uses TRBV2 and TRBJ2-1; 12 bases agree with TRBD2. Germline V gene lookup returns CDR1 SNHLY and CDR2 FYNNEI. V was pared by 6 bases and J by 8 bases, with 5 bases of the junction left unmatched. This CDR3 has 14 amino acids. This CDR3 reads CASRGASGRDEQFF. Here the CDR3 DNA reads TGTGCCAGCAGAGGGGCTAGCGGGAGGGATGAGCAGTTCTTC.

The genes are TRBV29-1 and TRBJ1-2; 7 positions match TRBD1. Germline V gives CDR1 SQVTM, CDR2 ANQGSEA. Germline trimming cut 5 bases from V and 4 bases from J; bases unmatched to any gene: 7. This CDR3 comprises 13 residues. This chain's CDR3 is CSVRRQGPYGYTF. CDR3 in DNA: TGCAGCGTTCGCCGACAGGGCCCCTATGGCTACACCTTC.